This T cell receptor (beta chain) was profiled in a study of OX40 agonist ivuxolimab in advanced cancers. Concerning the study at large: The costimulatory receptor OX40 (CD134) was targeted by ivuxolimab, a fully human IgG2 agonistic monoclonal antibody. Peripheral TCRbeta sequencing was intended to test whether TCR sequence diversity was altered and clonal T-cell expansion was caused by ivuxolimab. Three dose-escalation patients achieved partial responses, one with hepatocellular carcinoma and two with cutaneous melanoma. Patients were allowed to have had prior anti-PD-1, anti-PD-L1 or anti-CTLA-4 therapy, and approximately 39% of the dose-escalation patients had been treated with checkpoint inhibitors. Of the 50 to 55 patients in dose escalation, about 20 had hepatocellular carcinoma, about 15 had melanoma, 9 had renal cell carcinoma and 9 had head and neck cancer. The paper covers the monotherapy dose-escalation part of the phase I ivuxolimab trial, which included N of about 50 patients. Intravenous ivuxolimab was administered to patients every 2 weeks at six dose levels: 0.01, 0.1, 0.3, 1.5, 3 and 10 mg/kg. In the dose-escalation cohort, 82.7% of patients were male, and the mean age was approximately 64 years, with a range of 23 to 79. Summary of the overall study and its limitations: After ivuxolimab, more expanded clones were found on average in CD8+ T cells than in CD4+ T cells. At doses of 0.1 to 3.0 mg/kg, clonal expansion of both CD4+ and CD8+ blood T cells was observed from baseline to week 6. In partial responders in the 0.1-3.0 mg/kg groups, normalized peripheral clonal expansion was found to be among the lowest, especially among CD8+ T cells. Low levels of normalized T-cell clonal expansion were also seen in some nonresponding patients. Which antigens the clonally expanded peripheral T cells were specific for was not determined.

Details on this clone: The clone's antigen remains unknown. Within one base of it there is no much larger clone, and no base qualities were kept.

The trial excluded patients who had a history of autoimmune disease or who were on systemic immunosuppression. In every dose cohort, peripheral blood was drawn for TCR sequencing at baseline, cycle 4 day 1, and cycle 7 day 1. The samples were drawn from a first-in-human, open-label, multicenter phase I dose-escalation trial of ivuxolimab. Adults with locally advanced or metastatic head and neck squamous cell, hepatocellular, melanoma or renal cell carcinoma were enrolled in the trial. Before TCR sequencing, CD4+ and CD8+ T cells were separately sorted from peripheral blood. Trimming removed 4 bases from V and 8 bases from J, leaving 14 bases between the germline ends. CDR1 and CDR2 are read off the germline V gene as MNHNS and SASEGT. The CDR3 spans 14 residues, from the cysteine through the phenylalanine. CDR3 DNA is the only sequence kept; it has 42 bases, read in frame from the first base. To sequence the TCRbeta CDR3 region, genomic DNA was isolated from the sorted cells. The immunoSEQ Assay was used to sequence the TCRbeta CDR3 regions. TCRdb took this table from immuneACCESS and kept in-frame rearrangements with V and J called. Such tables lack part of the clones; where checked against another copy, unresolved V genes explain under half of the gap, and the rest is unexplained. For this sample there are about 110,000 clones; around 93% appear just once. In total, the top ten clones hold over 0.6% of the sample.

This sequence was found in an adult with an advanced solid tumor such as melanoma, head and neck, liver or kidney cancer. The sequence joins TRBV6-1 to TRBJ1-4, with TRBD1 perhaps the D gene, on 5 matching bases. The sample here was CD4+ or CD8+ T cells sorted from blood, taken in a trial of the OX40 agonist ivuxolimab. The CDR3 corresponds to CASSGGGEGEKLFF. The nucleotide sequence reads TGTGCCAGCAGTGGGGGAGGAGAGGGGGAAAAACTGTTTTTT.